This T cell receptor beta chain was obtained from a study of T cells in localized non-small cell lung cancer. Whole-study findings and limits: In adjacent lung, a median about 52 of the top 100 tumor clones were found.

This clone was detected only once. Antigen: not known. Researchers cut adjacent lung at least 2 cm from the tumor margin, and it showed no atypia. The CDR3 length is 14 residues. The V and J ends lost 6 bases and 3 bases, in that order; junction bases with no gene match: 5. Germline V gene data show CDR1 as LGHNT and CDR2 as FRNRAP. Using immunoSEQ multiplex PCR, the repertoire was profiled, and TCRdb retains in-frame clones only, with some absent. The repertoire holds approximately 1,300 clones, with approximately 24% as singletons. This receptor was taken from a male donor aged 60 or older with stage I lung adenocarcinoma. J is TRBJ2-3 and V is TRBV12-5; 8 positions agree with TRBD1. Sequenced here: normal lung tissue next to the tumor, sampled before any cancer treatment. Here the CDR3 reads CASGRGQGTDTQYF. The CDR3 nucleotides are TGTGCTAGTGGCCGCGGACAGGGAACAGATACGCAGTATTTT.